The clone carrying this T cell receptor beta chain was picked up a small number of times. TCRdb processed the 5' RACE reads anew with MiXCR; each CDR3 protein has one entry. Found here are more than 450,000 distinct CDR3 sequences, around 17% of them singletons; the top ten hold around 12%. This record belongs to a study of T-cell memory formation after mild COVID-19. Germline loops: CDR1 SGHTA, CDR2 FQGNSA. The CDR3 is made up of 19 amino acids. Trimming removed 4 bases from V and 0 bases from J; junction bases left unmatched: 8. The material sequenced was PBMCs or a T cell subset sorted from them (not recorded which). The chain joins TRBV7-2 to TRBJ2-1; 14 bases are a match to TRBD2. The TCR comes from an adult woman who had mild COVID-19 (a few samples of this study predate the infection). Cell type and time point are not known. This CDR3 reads CASSSTSGRAGSSYNEQFF. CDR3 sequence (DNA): TGTGCCAGCAGCTCGACTAGCGGGAGGGCCGGGAGCTCCTACAATGAGCAGTTCTTC.